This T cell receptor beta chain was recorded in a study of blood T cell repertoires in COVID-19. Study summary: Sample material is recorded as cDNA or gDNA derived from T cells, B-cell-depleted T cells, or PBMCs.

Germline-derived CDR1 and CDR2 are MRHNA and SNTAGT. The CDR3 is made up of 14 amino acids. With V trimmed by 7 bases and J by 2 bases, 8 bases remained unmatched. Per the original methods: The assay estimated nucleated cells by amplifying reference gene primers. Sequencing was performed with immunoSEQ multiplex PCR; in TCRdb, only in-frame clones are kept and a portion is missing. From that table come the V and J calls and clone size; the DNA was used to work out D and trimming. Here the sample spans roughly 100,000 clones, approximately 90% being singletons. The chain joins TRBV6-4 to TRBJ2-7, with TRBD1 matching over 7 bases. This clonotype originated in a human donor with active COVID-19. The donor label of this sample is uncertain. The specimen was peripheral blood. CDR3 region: CASTTRDSAYEQYF. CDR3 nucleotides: TGTGCCAGCACTACCCGGGACAGCGCCTACGAGCAGTACTTC.